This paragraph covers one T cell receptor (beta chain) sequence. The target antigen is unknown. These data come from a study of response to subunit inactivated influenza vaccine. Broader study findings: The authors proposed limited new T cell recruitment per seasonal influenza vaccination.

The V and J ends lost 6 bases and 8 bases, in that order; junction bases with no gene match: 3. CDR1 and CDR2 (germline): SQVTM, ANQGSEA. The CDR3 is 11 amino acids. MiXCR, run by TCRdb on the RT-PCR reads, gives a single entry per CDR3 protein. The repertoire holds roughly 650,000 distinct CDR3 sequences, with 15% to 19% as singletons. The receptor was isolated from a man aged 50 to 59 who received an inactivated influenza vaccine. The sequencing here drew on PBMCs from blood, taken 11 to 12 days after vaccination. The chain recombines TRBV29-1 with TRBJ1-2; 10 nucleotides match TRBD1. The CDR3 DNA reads TGCAGCGTGACAGGGGGCTTGGGCTACACCTTC. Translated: CSVTGGLGYTF.